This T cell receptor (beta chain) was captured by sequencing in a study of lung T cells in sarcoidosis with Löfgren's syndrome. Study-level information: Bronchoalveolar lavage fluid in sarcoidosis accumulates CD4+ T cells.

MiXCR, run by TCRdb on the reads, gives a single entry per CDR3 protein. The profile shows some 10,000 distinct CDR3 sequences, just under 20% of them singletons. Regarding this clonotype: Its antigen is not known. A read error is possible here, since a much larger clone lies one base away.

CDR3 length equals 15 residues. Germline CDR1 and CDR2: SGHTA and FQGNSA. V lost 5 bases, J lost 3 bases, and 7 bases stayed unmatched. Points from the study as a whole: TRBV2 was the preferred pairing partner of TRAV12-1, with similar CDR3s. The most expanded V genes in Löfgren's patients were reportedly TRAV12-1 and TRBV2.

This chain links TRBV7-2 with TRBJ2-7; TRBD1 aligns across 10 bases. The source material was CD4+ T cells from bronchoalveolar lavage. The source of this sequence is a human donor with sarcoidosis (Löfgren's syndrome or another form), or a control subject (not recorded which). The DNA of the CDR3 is TGTGCCAGCAGCATCGACAGGGGGCATAACTACGAGCAGTACTTC. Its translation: CASSIDRGHNYEQYF.